Shown below are 15 T cell receptor beta chains from a single sample sequenced in a study of T cells in Graves' hyperthyroidism and ophthalmopathy. RNA transcripts provided the source from which TCR beta CDR3 regions were amplified. TCR CDR3 regions were first amplified by RT-PCR with HTBI primers. Each CDR3 protein gets one entry after TCRdb re-called the multiplex PCR reads with MiXCR. Here the sample spans 400,000 to 500,000 distinct CDR3 sequences, approximately 14% being singletons. The sequencing input was blood. The origin of the receptors is a woman under 30 with Graves' hyperthyroidism.

This clonotype was picked up many times. The chain combines TRBV2 with TRBJ1-4; D not resolved. The CDR3 is 15 residues long. Trimming cost V 3 bases and J 3 bases, with 11 bases left between them. Germline CDR1 is SNHLY and CDR2 is FYNNEI. The CDR3 spells CASSDVYWANEKLFF. The CDR3 nucleotides are TGTGCCAGCAGTGACGTCTACTGGGCTAATGAAAAACTGTTTTTT.

This clonotype was counted many times. The chain is built from TRBV11-2 and TRBJ2-1; TRBD2 aligns across 13 bases. The CDR3 runs to 16 residues. V trimming: 1 base; J trimming: 9 bases; junction bases outside the gene matches: 6. Looked up from germline, CDR1 is SGHAT and CDR2 is FQNNGV. In DNA form, the CDR3 reads TGTGCCAGCAGCTTAGGGGGACTAGCGGGAACGGGTGAGCAGTTCTTC. Its protein product is CASSLGGLAGTGEQFF.

This clonotype was observed a few times. Being one base from a much bigger clone, this may be a read error. This is likely a read error, given that the CDR3 carries no conserved phenylalanine or tryptophan at its end. The CDR3: CASRGLEFDGYTL. The CDR3 DNA reads as TGTGCCAGCAGGGGCCTCGAATTTGATGGCTACACCCTC. The chain has TRBV28 and TRBJ1-2, with D unclear. The V gene lost 6 bases and the J gene lost 6 bases, with 14 bases spanning the gap. In germline, CDR1 is MDHEN, CDR2 SYDVKM. The CDR3 contains 13 residues.

In the case of this clonotype: This could be a read error, since a much larger clone is one nucleotide away. The V call is TRBV12-3 or TRBV12-4, the J call TRBJ1-1, with 10 positions matching TRBD1. V was clipped by 4 bases and J by 5 bases; unmatched bases: 16. The CDR3 contains 18 residues. CDR3 sequence reads: CASSSSTATGGGTTEAFF. Here the CDR3 DNA reads TGTGCCAGCAGTTCCTCGACCGCGACAGGGGGCGGTACAACTGAAGCTTTCTTT.

The genes are TRBV12-3 or TRBV12-4 and TRBJ2-3; D call uncertain. The germline V and J ends were trimmed by 5 bases and 6 bases, with 9 bases remaining between them. The CDR3 covers 12 residues. The CDR3 DNA reads as TGTGCCAGCAGTCGACCCCCGGATACGCAGTATTTT. Translation gives CASSRPPDTQYF.

This clonotype was seen only a few times. The chain's CDR3 is CASSSRGLRYGYTF. CDR3 in DNA: TGTGCCAGCAGTTCACGTGGACTGCGCTATGGCTACACCTTC. The chain employs TRBV6-1 and TRBJ1-2; D gene unclear. Per the germline V gene, CDR1 is MNHNS and CDR2 is SASEGT. V was shortened by 5 bases and J by 4 bases, with 14 bases between the two germline ends. The CDR3 is made up of 14 amino acids.

This clonotype has a count of ten or more. This sequence joins TRBV9 and TRBJ1-2, with a possible D match to TRBD1 (6 bases). From germline, CDR1 is SGDLS and CDR2 YYNGEE. This CDR3 comprises 17 residues. V gave up 4 bases and J gave up 0 bases, with 19 bases separating them. In DNA, the CDR3 is TGTGCCAGCAGCCATCATAGGACAGACGCCACTAACTATGGCTACACCTTC. The encoded protein is CASSHHRTDATNYGYTF.

This clonotype was counted at least ten times. The genes are TRBV5-1 and TRBJ1-1; D gene unclear. Germline V lookup: CDR1 SGHRS, CDR2 YFSETQ. V was cut by 2 bases and J by 1 base, with 9 bases left in between. The CDR3 covers 14 residues. CDR3 protein: CASSFAHQNTEAFF. As DNA, the CDR3 is TGCGCCAGCAGCTTTGCACACCAGAACACTGAAGCTTTCTTT.

This sequence joins TRBV12-3 or TRBV12-4 and TRBJ1-5; TRBD1 is a possible D gene (5 bases). V lost 7 bases, J lost 5 bases, and 18 bases lay in between. CDR3 length equals 15 residues. The CDR3 DNA reads as TGTGCCAGCACCTTTGCAGGGCGGAAGGATCAGCCCCAGCATTTT. Its protein product is CASTFAGRKDQPQHF.

This clonotype has ten or more counts. The chain links TRBV30 to TRBJ2-4; possibly TRBD1 for D (6 bases). Deletions cut 1 base from V and 0 bases from J, with 10 bases between. The germline V gene has CDR1 GTSNPN and CDR2 SVGIG (reference sequence). The CDR3 is 15 residues long. The CDR3 DNA reads TGTGCCTGGAGTGCCCAGGGGAAAGCCAAAAACATTCAGTACTTC. It specifies CAWSAQGKAKNIQYF.

A few counts support this clonotype. The rearrangement joins TRBV15 to TRBJ1-5, with TRBD1 as a possible D gene (5 bases). The V and J ends lost 1 base and 1 base respectively, with 11 bases between them. The length of the CDR3 is 16 residues. The V gene's germline CDR1 is LNHNV and CDR2 YYDKDF (reference sequence). In DNA form, the CDR3 reads TGTGCCACCAGCAGAGGGGACGGGACCAGCAATCAGCCCCAGCATTTT. Translated, it gives CATSRGDGTSNQPQHF.

This clonotype was recorded many times. The chain carries TRBV30 and TRBJ2-1, with 7 bases that match TRBD1. The germline CDR1 and CDR2 sequences are GTSNPN and SVGIG (reference sequence). The V gene end was trimmed by 3 bases and the J gene end by 8 bases; junction bases not matched to a gene: 4. The CDR3 extends over 12 amino acids. The CDR3 sequence is CAWSYRGYEQFF. CDR3 nucleotides: TGTGCCTGGAGCTACAGGGGATATGAGCAGTTCTTC.

This clonotype showed up many times. This chain uses TRBV12-3 or TRBV12-4 with TRBJ2-1; tentatively, D is TRBD1 (5 bases). The CDR3 loop spans 15 amino acids. The V and J ends lost 5 bases and 0 bases respectively, with 11 bases between them. CDR3 sequence reads: CASSVRVSSYNEQFF. DNA of the CDR3: TGTGCCAGCAGTGTCAGGGTAAGCTCCTACAATGAGCAGTTCTTC.

This clonotype was detected once. In DNA, the CDR3 is TGTGCCAGCAGCCCTAGATTAGGGACTAGCGGGAGAGGCCATGAGCAGTTCTTC. Protein sequence: CASSPRLGTSGRGHEQFF. This chain links TRBV7-9 with TRBJ2-1; TRBD2 matches 14 bases. The CDR3 sequence is 18 residues long. The germline V gene encodes CDR1 SEHNR and CDR2 FQNEAQ (reference sequence). V lost 5 bases, J lost 8 bases, and 14 bases stayed unmatched.

This clonotype was picked up a small number of times. A much larger clone is a single base away; this may be a read error. This chain joins TRBV2 and TRBJ2-4, with 8 bases identical to TRBD1. The CDR3 is made up of 13 amino acids. The germline CDR1 and CDR2 sequences are SNHLY and FYNNEI. V lost 7 bases and J lost 9; bases outside the gene matches: 8. The CDR3 protein is CASIQTGESIQYF. In nucleotides, the CDR3 is TGTGCCAGCATCCAGACAGGGGAAAGCATTCAGTACTTC.